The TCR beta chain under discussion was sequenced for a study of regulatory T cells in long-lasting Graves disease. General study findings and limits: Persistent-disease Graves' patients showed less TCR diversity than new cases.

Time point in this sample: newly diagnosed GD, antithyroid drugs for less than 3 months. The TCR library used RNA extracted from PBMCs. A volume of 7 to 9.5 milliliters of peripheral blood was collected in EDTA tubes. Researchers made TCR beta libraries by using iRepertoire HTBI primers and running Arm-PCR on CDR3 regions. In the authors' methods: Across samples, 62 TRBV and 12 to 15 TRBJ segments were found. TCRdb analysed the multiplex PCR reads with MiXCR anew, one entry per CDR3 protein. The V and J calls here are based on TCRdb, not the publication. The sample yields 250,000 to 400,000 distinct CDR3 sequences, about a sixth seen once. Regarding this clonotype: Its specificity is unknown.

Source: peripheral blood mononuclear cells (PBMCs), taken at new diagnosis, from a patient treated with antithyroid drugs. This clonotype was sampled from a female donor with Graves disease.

The CDR3 reads CASGLGYTEAFF. The CDR3 DNA reads as TGTGCTAGTGGTTTAGGTTACACTGAAGCTTTCTTT. The chain joins TRBV12-5 to TRBJ1-1, with no clear D. Per the germline V gene, CDR1 is LGHNT and CDR2 is FRNRAP. This CDR3 has 12 amino acids. V lost 3 bases and J lost 3, with 5 bases in between.